Reported below is one T cell receptor (beta chain). The germline CDR1 and CDR2 sequences are SGHDT and YYEEEE. V shed 4 bases, J shed 6 bases, and the junction held 7 bases outside the gene matches. The CDR3 covers 14 residues. This specimen comes from a study of T cell responses to AZD1222 COVID-19 vaccine. Profiling relied on immunoSEQ multiplex PCR, and the TCRdb table lists in-frame clones only, not all of them. The table has 250,000 to 300,000 clones, around 93% seen once. This clonotype was sampled from an adult who received the AZD1222 COVID-19 vaccine. The rearrangement uses TRBV5-6 and TRBJ2-1; 7 nucleotides agree with TRBD2. The input for sequencing was peripheral blood, taken 28 days after the second AZD1222 dose. The CDR3 DNA reads TGTGCCAGCAGCAACGGACTAGGGTCCAATGAGCAGTTCTTC. It translates to CASSNGLGSNEQFF.